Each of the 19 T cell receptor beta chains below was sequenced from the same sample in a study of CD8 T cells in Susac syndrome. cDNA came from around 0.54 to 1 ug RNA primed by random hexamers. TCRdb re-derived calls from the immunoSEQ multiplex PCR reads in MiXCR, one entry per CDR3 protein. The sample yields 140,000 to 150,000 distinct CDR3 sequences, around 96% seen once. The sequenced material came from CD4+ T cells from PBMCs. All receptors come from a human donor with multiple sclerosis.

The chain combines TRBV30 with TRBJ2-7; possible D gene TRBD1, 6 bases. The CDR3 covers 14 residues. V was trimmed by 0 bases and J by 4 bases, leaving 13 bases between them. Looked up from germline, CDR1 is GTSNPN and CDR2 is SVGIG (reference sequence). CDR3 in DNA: TGTGCCTGGAGTGTAGGGGGAAACCGGTACGAGCAGTACTTC. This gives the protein CAWSVGGNRYEQYF. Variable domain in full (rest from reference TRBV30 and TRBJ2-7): SQTIHQWPATLVQPVGSPLSLECTVEGTSNPNLYWYRQAAGRGLQLLFYSVGIGQISSEVPQNLSASRPQDRQFILSSKKLLLSDSGFYLCAWSVGGNRYEQYFGPGTRLTVT.

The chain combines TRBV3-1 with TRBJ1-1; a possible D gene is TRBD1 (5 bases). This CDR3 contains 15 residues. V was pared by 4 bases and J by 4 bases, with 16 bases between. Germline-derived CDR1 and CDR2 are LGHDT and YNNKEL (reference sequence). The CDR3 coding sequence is TGTGCCAGCAGCCTAACGGGACGGCAGGCCACTGAAGCTTTCTTT. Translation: CASSLTGRQATEAFF.

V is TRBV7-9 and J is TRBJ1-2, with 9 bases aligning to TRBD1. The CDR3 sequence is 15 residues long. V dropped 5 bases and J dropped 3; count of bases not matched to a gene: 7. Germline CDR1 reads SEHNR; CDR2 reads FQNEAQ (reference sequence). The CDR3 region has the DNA TGTGCCAGCAGCCCGGGACAGGGAGGGGACTATGGCTACACCTTC. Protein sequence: CASSPGQGGDYGYTF.

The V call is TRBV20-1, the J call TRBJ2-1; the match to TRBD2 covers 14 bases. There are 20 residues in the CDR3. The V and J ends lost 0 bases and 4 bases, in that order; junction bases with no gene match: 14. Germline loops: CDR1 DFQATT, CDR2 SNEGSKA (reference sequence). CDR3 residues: CSARDAISGLAGVGYNEQFF. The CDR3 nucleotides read TGCAGTGCTAGAGATGCCATATCGGGACTAGCGGGGGTCGGGTACAATGAGCAGTTCTTC.

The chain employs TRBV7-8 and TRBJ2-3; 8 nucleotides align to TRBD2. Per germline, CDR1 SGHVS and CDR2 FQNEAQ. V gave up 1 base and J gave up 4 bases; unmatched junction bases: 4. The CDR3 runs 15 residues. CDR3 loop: CASSLVLAGSDTQYF. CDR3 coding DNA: TGTGCCAGCAGCTTAGTCCTAGCGGGCTCAGATACGCAGTATTTT.

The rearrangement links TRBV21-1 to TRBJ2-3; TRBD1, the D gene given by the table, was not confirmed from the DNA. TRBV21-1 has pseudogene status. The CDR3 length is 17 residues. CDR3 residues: CASSTNRGPVFQIPQYF. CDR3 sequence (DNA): TGTGCCAGCAGCACTAACAGGGGCCCAGTCTTCCAAATACCGCAGTATTTT.

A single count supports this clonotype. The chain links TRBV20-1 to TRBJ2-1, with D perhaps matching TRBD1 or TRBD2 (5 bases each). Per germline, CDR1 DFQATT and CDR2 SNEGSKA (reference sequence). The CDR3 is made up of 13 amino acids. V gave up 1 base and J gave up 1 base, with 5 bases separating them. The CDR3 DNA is TGCAGTGCTAGAGGGGGGTCCTACAATGAGCAGTTCTTC. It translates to CSARGGSYNEQFF.

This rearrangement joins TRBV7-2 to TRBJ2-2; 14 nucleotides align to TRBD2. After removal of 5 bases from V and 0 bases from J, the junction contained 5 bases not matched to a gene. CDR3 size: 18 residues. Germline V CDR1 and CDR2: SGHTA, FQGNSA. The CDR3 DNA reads TGTGCCAGCAGCCGGACTAGCGGGGGGCTATCGAACACCGGGGAGCTGTTTTTT. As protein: CASSRTSGGLSNTGELFF.

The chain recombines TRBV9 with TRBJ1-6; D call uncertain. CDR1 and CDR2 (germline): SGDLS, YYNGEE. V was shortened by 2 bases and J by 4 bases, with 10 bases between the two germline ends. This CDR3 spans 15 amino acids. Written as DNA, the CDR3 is TGTGCCAGCAGCGTCGAGGGCGGTTATAATTCACCCCTCCACTTT. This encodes CASSVEGGYNSPLHF.

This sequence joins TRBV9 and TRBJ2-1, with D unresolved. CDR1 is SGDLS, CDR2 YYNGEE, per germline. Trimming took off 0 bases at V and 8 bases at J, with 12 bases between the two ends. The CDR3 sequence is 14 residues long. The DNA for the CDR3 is TGTGCCAGCAGCGTAGAGGTGCTGTCGGATGAGCAGTTCTTC. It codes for CASSVEVLSDEQFF. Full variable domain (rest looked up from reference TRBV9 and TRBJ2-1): DSGVTQTPKHLITATGQRVTLRCSPRSGDLSVYWYQQSLDQGLQFLIQYYNGEERAKGNILERFSAQQFPDLHSELNLSSLELGDSALYFCASSVEVLSDEQFFGPGTRLTVL.

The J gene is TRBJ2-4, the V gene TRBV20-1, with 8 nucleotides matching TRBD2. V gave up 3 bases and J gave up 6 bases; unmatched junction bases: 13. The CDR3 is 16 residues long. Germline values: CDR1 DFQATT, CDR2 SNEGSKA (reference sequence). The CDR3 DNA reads TGCAGTGCTAGCCCGGGGAATTACGGGAGGGCAAACATTCAGTACTTC. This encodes CSASPGNYGRANIQYF.

The CDR3 DNA reads as TGCAGCGTCAAACAGGGAGGGGCCGGGGAGCTGTTTTTT. This gives the protein CSVKQGGAGELFF. The chain is built from TRBV29-1 and TRBJ2-2; D is perhaps TRBD2 (7 bases). From germline, CDR1 is SQVTM and CDR2 ANQGSEA. The CDR3 has 13 amino acids. V dropped 6 bases and J dropped 6 bases, with 14 bases sitting between them.

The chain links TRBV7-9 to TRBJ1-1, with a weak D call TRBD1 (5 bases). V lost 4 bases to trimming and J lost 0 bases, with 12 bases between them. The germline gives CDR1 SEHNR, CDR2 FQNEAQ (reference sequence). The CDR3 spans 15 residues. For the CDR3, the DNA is TGTGCCAGCAGCTACGCAGGGCAGATGAACACTGAAGCTTTCTTT. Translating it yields CASSYAGQMNTEAFF.

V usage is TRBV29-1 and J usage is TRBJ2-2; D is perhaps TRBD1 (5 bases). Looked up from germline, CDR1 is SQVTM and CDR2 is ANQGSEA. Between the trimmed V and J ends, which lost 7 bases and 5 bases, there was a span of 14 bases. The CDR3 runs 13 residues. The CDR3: CSGRLAGTGELFF. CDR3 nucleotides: TGCAGCGGCAGACTCGCAGGGACCGGGGAGCTGTTTTTT.

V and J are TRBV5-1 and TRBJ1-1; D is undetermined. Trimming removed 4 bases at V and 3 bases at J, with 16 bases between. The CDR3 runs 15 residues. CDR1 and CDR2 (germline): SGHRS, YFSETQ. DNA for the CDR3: TGCGCCAGCAGCCTCACTCCTACCATAGACACTGAAGCTTTCTTT. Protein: CASSLTPTIDTEAFF.

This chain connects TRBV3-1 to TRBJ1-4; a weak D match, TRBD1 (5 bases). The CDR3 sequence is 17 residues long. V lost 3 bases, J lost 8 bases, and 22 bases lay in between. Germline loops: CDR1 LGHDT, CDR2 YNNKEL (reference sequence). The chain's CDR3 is CASSHDGTVRWGEKLFF. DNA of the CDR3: TGTGCCAGCAGCCATGACGGGACCGTCCGCTGGGGAGAAAAACTGTTTTTT.

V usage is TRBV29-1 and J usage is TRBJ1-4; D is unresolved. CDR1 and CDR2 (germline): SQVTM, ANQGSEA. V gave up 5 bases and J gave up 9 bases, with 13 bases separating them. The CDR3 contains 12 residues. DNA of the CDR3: TGCAGCGTTATTGTGGACGGTCAAAAACTGTTTTTT. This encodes CSVIVDGQKLFF.

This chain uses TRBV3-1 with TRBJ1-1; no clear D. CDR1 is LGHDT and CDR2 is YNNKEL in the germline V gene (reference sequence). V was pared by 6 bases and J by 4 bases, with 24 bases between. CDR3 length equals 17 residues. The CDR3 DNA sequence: TGTGCCAGCAGTGCAAGCGGAATGTGGGTTAGGGTCACTGAAGCTTTCTTT. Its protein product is CASSASGMWVRVTEAFF.

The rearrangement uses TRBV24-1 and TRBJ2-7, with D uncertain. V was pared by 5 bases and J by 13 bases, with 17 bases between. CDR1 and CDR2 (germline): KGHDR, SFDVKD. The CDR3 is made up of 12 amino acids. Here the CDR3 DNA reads TGTGCCACCAGTGGAGTGCCCCACCGGATATACTTC. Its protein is CATSGVPHRIYF.